The sequence of this T cell receptor (beta chain) was determined in a study of blood T cell repertoires in COVID-19. This CDR3 comprises 15 residues. From germline, CDR1 is SGHVS and CDR2 FNYEAQ. Trimming cost V 0 bases and J 7 bases, with 15 bases left between them. Assay: immunoSEQ multiplex PCR; the TCRdb copy retains only in-frame clones and omits some. The sample comprises fewer than 250,000 clones, 86% of which are singletons, and approximately 6% rests with the top ten. The sequenced sample consisted of peripheral blood. The chain couples TRBV7-6 to TRBJ1-1; a possible D gene is TRBD1 (6 bases). The TCR was taken from an elderly woman with COVID-19, enrolled during active disease. CDR3 coding DNA: TGTGCCAGCAGCTTAGCGACAGGAGTGAAGATTGAAGCTTTCTTT. Its protein is CASSLATGVKIEAFF. Full variable domain (missing parts from reference TRBV7-6 and TRBJ1-1): GAGVSQSPRYKVTKRGQDVALRCDPISGHVSLYWYRQALGQGPEFLTYFNYEAQQDKSGLPNDRFSAERPEGSISTLTIQRTEQRDSAMYRCASSLATGVKIEAFFGQGTRLTVV.